These 11 T cell receptor beta chains originate from one sample sequenced in a study of blood T cell repertoires in COVID-19. Only in-frame clones appear in the TCRdb table, and some are missing; sequencing was by immunoSEQ multiplex PCR. The sample lists about 100,000 clones, more than 90% occurring once. The sequenced sample consisted of peripheral blood. These receptors were obtained from a man in his 70s with acute or convalescent COVID-19.

This chain connects TRBV19 to TRBJ1-5; unclear D gene. V lost 3 bases, J lost 0 bases, and 9 bases lay in between. CDR1 is LNHDA, CDR2 SQIVND, per germline (reference sequence). This CDR3 is 15 amino acids long. The CDR3 DNA reads as TGTGCCAGTAGTATTCCCAGGTATAGCAATCAGCCCCAGCATTTT. Translation: CASSIPRYSNQPQHF.

The CDR3 nucleotides read TGTGCCAGCTCACCGCTGGACAGGGAAAAGGGCTACACCTTC. It codes for CASSPLDREKGYTF. The V call is TRBV18, the J call TRBJ1-2; 8 nucleotides match TRBD1. CDR3 length: 14 residues. The ends lost 3 bases at V and 8 bases at J; junction bases unmatched: 8. The germline gives CDR1 KGHSH, CDR2 LQKENI.

This chain uses TRBV5-1 with TRBJ2-7, with D perhaps matching TRBD1 (6 bases). Deletions cut 3 bases from V and 0 bases from J, with 13 bases between. CDR1 and CDR2 from the germline V gene are SGHRS and YFSETQ. The CDR3 consists of 15 residues. The CDR3 is CASSSQGLPSYEQYF. The CDR3 nucleotides read TGCGCCAGCAGCTCTCAGGGGCTTCCCTCCTACGAGCAGTACTTC.

The rearrangement uses TRBV7-9 and TRBJ1-3, with unresolved D. CDR1 is SEHNR, CDR2 FQNEAQ, per germline (reference sequence). The V end lost 8 bases, the J end lost 9 bases, and 17 bases lay between the germline ends. This CDR3 has 13 residues. The CDR3 coding sequence is TGTGCCAGCTCTTCTCGAGAGGCCGGCACCATATATTTT. This gives the protein CASSSREAGTIYF.

V gene TRBV15 combines with J gene TRBJ2-5, with TRBD1 matching over 8 bases. This CDR3 is built from 15 residues. CDR1 LNHNV and CDR2 YYDKDF come from the germline V gene (reference sequence). The V segment lost 2 bases and the J segment 5 bases; nucleotides outside the gene matches: 7. CDR3 in amino acids: CATSRPRTGLETQYF. The CDR3 DNA reads TGTGCCACCAGCAGACCCCGGACAGGGTTGGAGACCCAGTACTTC.

The rearrangement joins TRBV21-1 to TRBJ2-1; TRBD1, the D gene given by the table, was not confirmed from the DNA. TRBV21-1 is designated a pseudogene. The CDR3 runs 16 residues. The CDR3 loop reads CAILKRGDRSYNEQFF. The CDR3 bases are TGTGCCATCCTAAAAAGGGGGGACAGGTCGTACAATGAGCAGTTCTTC.

This clone was seen a few times. The genes are TRBV27 and TRBJ2-7; tentatively, D is TRBD1 (5 bases). With 6 bases removed from V and 3 bases from J, the gap between germline ends came to 18 bases. Germline values: CDR1 MNHEY, CDR2 SMNVEV (reference sequence). The CDR3 covers 15 residues. Here the CDR3 reads CASRRKTETHYEQYF. The CDR3 coding sequence is TGTGCCAGCAGGCGAAAGACAGAAACTCACTACGAGCAGTACTTC.

The V and J genes are TRBV10-3 and TRBJ1-1, with D unresolved. CDR1 and CDR2 from the germline V gene are ENHRY and SYGVKD. The CDR3 runs to 12 residues. Deletions cut 4 bases from V and 4 bases from J, with 7 bases between. In nucleotides, the CDR3 is TGTGCCATCAGTGGGGAGGGCACTGAAGCTTTCTTT. Protein: CAISGEGTEAFF.

V is TRBV7-9 and J is TRBJ2-1, with D perhaps matching TRBD2 (6 bases). Germline values: CDR1 SEHNR, CDR2 FQNEAQ (reference sequence). Trimming removed 2 bases from V and 4 bases from J, with 15 bases in between. The CDR3 is 16 amino acids. This CDR3 reads CASSLIGVAAYNEQFF. CDR3 nucleotides: TGTGCCAGCAGCTTAATTGGAGTAGCGGCTTACAATGAGCAGTTCTTC.

This chain links TRBV12-5 with TRBJ2-1; 10 bases align to TRBD2. Germline V gene lookup returns CDR1 LGHNT and CDR2 FRNRAP. The junction had 10 bases not matched to a gene; V was cut back by 1 base and J by 7 bases. CDR3 length: 17 amino acids. CDR3: CASGLAQLAGLRNEQFF. In DNA form, the CDR3 reads TGTGCTAGTGGTTTGGCCCAACTAGCGGGGCTTCGGAATGAGCAGTTCTTC.

This chain links TRBV7-2 with TRBJ1-1; the D gene is possibly TRBD1 (5 bases). The CDR3 has 13 amino acids. Germline CDR1 SGHTA, CDR2 FQGNSA. V shed 4 bases and J shed 7 bases, with 13 bases lying between them. The CDR3 DNA sequence: TGTGCCAGCAGCTCAAACGGGGGATTTGAAGCTTTCTTT. As protein: CASSSNGGFEAFF.